Sequencing of this T cell receptor (beta chain) was carried out in a study of monozygotic twins with inflammatory bowel disease. Study-level results: No distinction between different T cell subtypes was possible.

In preparing each TCR library, 3,000 to 4,000 ng of total RNA was used. With eight separate reactions per sample, the authors made cDNA. From the 5' RACE reads, TCRdb lists one entry per CDR3 protein and no DNA. The sample's table shows about 380,000 distinct CDR3 sequences. About this clonotype: Its antigen is still unknown.

The sample consisted of blood. This TCR derives from a human donor with ulcerative colitis or Crohn's disease, or a healthy co-twin of an affected twin (not recorded which).

CDR3: CASSSRGAGTYGYTF. V usage is TRBV5-1 and J usage is TRBJ1-2; TCRdb's D call, TRBD1, is unchecked because there is no DNA. Germline V gives CDR1 SGHRS, CDR2 YFSETQ. This CDR3 has 15 amino acids.